Presented here are 18 T cell receptor beta chains from one specimen sequenced in a study of identical twins. Via MiXCR, TCRdb re-called the 5' RACE reads, giving one row per CDR3 protein. The table shows roughly 490,000 distinct CDR3 sequences, with roughly 13% occurring only once. These data were likewise used in another study, on yellow fever vaccine responses in identical twins.

Sequenced: CD4+ T cells sorted from blood. The receptors were sampled from a woman between 18 and 29 years old in good health.

This clonotype showed up many times. The chain has TRBV12-3 or TRBV12-4 and TRBJ1-1; 10 bases match TRBD1. This CDR3 is 15 amino acids long. The V gene end was trimmed by 4 bases and the J gene end by 4 bases; junction bases not matched to a gene: 6. CDR3 loop: CASSSGDRGGTEAFF. The CDR3 DNA is TGTGCCAGCAGTTCAGGGGACAGGGGCGGCACTGAAGCTTTCTTT.

V gene TRBV15 combines with J gene TRBJ2-1, with D unclear. Trimming removed 0 bases from V and 6 bases from J, with 9 bases in between. The CDR3 sequence is 14 residues long. Per germline, CDR1 LNHNV and CDR2 YYDKDF (reference sequence). CDR3: CATSRDRQSNEQFF. The CDR3 DNA reads as TGTGCCACCAGCAGAGATCGCCAATCCAATGAGCAGTTCTTC.

The V call is TRBV5-1, the J call TRBJ1-1; maybe TRBD1 (5 bases). The length of the CDR3 is 14 residues. V was pared by 4 bases and J by 1 base, with 11 bases between. Germline assignment: CDR1 SGHRS and CDR2 YFSETQ. The CDR3 DNA is TGCGCCAGCAGCCCCCAAACAGGGAACACTGAAGCTTTCTTT. Translation: CASSPQTGNTEAFF.

Only a few counts were recorded for this clonotype. The gene calls are TRBV12-3 or TRBV12-4 and TRBJ1-3; the D is unclear. The CDR3 runs 13 residues. V lost 2 bases and J lost 7, with 9 bases in between. The CDR3 bases are TGTGCCAGCAGTTTAAAACGGCACAACACCATATATTTT. Translating it yields CASSLKRHNTIYF.

This clonotype was picked up a small number of times. The chain joins TRBV6-2 or TRBV6-3 to TRBJ2-3; 7 nucleotides align to TRBD2. J lost 2 bases, V lost 6 bases, and 5 bases had no gene match. The CDR3 runs 14 residues. Looked up from germline, CDR1 is MNHEY and CDR2 is SVGEGT. CDR3 loop: CASSAGTNTDTQYF. The CDR3 DNA sequence: TGTGCCAGCAGCGCCGGGACTAACACAGATACGCAGTATTTT.

In this sample, this clonotype turned up many times. This sequence joins TRBV4-3 and TRBJ2-3, with D possibly being TRBD1 (6 bases). V gave up 1 base and J gave up 3 bases, with 11 bases separating them. This CDR3 has 15 residues. The germline V gene encodes CDR1 LGHNA and CDR2 YSLEER. The CDR3 sequence is CASSQASRGTDTQYF. CDR3 DNA sequence: TGCGCCAGCAGCCAAGCAAGTAGGGGGACAGATACGCAGTATTTT.

The V gene is TRBV12-5, the J gene TRBJ2-2, with a possible D match to TRBD1 (5 bases). V was shortened by 2 bases and J by 4 bases, with 14 bases between the two germline ends. The CDR3 length is 16 residues. The germline CDR1 and CDR2 sequences are LGHNT and FRNRAP. The CDR3 bases are TGTGCTAGTGGTTTGCCGCGGACCCAGGGCACCGGGGAGCTGTTTTTT. This encodes CASGLPRTQGTGELFF.

As regards this clonotype: The CDR3 does not close with the conserved phenylalanine or tryptophan, likely indicating a read error. The chain has TRBV12-3 or TRBV12-4 and TRBJ2-5; a weak D match, TRBD1 (6 bases). The CDR3 sequence is 15 residues long. CDR3 protein: CANSFGKTGQETQYV. The CDR3 nucleotides read TGTGCCAACAGTTTTGGCAAGACAGGCCAAGAGACCCAGTACGTC.

Ten or more counts support this clonotype. The chain uses TRBV6-5 and TRBJ2-1; 7 nucleotides line up with TRBD2. J was trimmed by 6 bases and V by 2 bases; bases with no gene match: 10. CDR1 is MNHEY and CDR2 is SVGAGI in the germline V gene. The CDR3 runs 16 residues. The CDR3 nucleotides read TGTGCCAGCAGTTACGGGATGGCTAGCGGAGTCAATGAGCAGTTCTTC. It specifies CASSYGMASGVNEQFF.

The chain carries TRBV20-1 and TRBJ2-5; D is undetermined. This CDR3 comprises 16 residues. V was clipped by 0 bases and J by 4 bases, with 18 bases between them. Germline V lookup: CDR1 DFQATT, CDR2 SNEGSKA (reference sequence). CDR3 DNA: TGCAGTGCTAGAGATCCTGGCAGCCCGTTACCAGAGACCCAGTACTTC. Translation gives CSARDPGSPLPETQYF.

This chain uses TRBV7-6 with TRBJ2-1, with a possible D match to TRBD2 (6 bases). Trimming took 5 bases from V and 10 from J, leaving 24 bases between them. Per germline, CDR1 SGHVS and CDR2 FNYEAQ. The CDR3 is 16 amino acids. CDR3 coding DNA: TGTGCCAGCAGCCCCCAGGGAACGGGAGTCCCAGGGGAGCAGTTCTTC. Residues: CASSPQGTGVPGEQFF. Drawing the rest from reference TRBV7-6 and TRBJ2-1, the complete variable domain is GAGVSQSPRYKVTKRGQDVALRCDPISGHVSLYWYRQALGQGPEFLTYFNYEAQQDKSGLPNDRFSAERPEGSISTLTIQRTEQRDSAMYRCASSPQGTGVPGEQFFGPGTRLTVL.

Comment on this clonotype: The conserved final phenylalanine or tryptophan is absent from the CDR3, which likely points to a read error. The rearrangement joins TRBV2 to TRBJ1-4; D uncertain. The CDR3 covers 15 residues. V was shortened by 4 bases and J by 3 bases, with 12 bases between the two germline ends. Germline CDR1 is SNHLY and CDR2 is FYNNEI. CDR3 loop: CASSVGQKPNEKLFL. The CDR3 bases are TGTGCCAGCAGTGTTGGCCAGAAGCCTAATGAAAAACTGTTTCTT.

This clonotype was seen only a few times. The chain carries TRBV10-3 and TRBJ2-7, with TRBD1 matching 12 bases. Germline V CDR1 and CDR2: ENHRY, SYGVKD. The CDR3 has 16 residues. V was clipped by 3 bases and J by 1 base; unmatched bases: 4. CDR3 nucleotides: TGTGCCATCAGTGATAGGGGACAGGGGGCATCCTACGAGCAGTACTTC. This sequence encodes CAISDRGQGASYEQYF.

This clonotype has just a few counts. The chain uses TRBV9 and TRBJ1-5; no firm D call. The CDR3 has 15 amino acids. The germline V gene encodes CDR1 SGDLS and CDR2 YYNGEE. Trimming cost V 2 bases and J 3 bases, with 12 bases left between them. The CDR3 DNA sequence: TGTGCCAGCAGCGTCGGCCCCGTGGCCAATCAGCCCCAGCATTTT. Its protein is CASSVGPVANQPQHF. Using reference TRBV9 and TRBJ1-5 for the parts outside the CDR3, the full variable domain is DSGVTQTPKHLITATGQRVTLRCSPRSGDLSVYWYQQSLDQGLQFLIQYYNGEERAKGNILERFSAQQFPDLHSELNLSSLELGDSALYFCASSVGPVANQPQHFGDGTRLSIL.

The chain recombines TRBV9 with TRBJ2-7, with D possibly matching TRBD1 (5 bases). The V gene's germline CDR1 is SGDLS and CDR2 YYNGEE. Trimming stripped 3 bases from V and 0 bases from J, with 7 bases between. CDR3 size: 13 residues. The DNA of the CDR3 is TGTGCCAGCAGCGACAGGAGCTCCTACGAGCAGTACTTC. Its protein product is CASSDRSSYEQYF.

This clonotype has a handful of counts. The V and J genes are TRBV2 and TRBJ2-1; 8 bases agree with TRBD1. The CDR3 has 13 residues. Trimming at V came to 6 bases and at J to 4 bases, leaving 2 bases not matched to a gene. Germline V gene data show CDR1 as SNHLY and CDR2 as FYNNEI. CDR3 bases: TGTGCCAGCAGACGGGACAGGTACAATGAGCAGTTCTTC. The encoded protein is CASRRDRYNEQFF.

This clonotype was detected ten times or more. V and J are TRBV5-1 and TRBJ2-3; 8 nucleotides match TRBD1. This CDR3 comprises 15 residues. V shed 3 bases, J shed 4 bases, and the junction held 7 bases outside the gene matches. Per germline, CDR1 SGHRS and CDR2 YFSETQ. This CDR3 reads CASSSGQGQADTQYF. DNA for the CDR3: TGCGCCAGCAGCTCCGGACAGGGCCAGGCAGATACGCAGTATTTT.

This clonotype was observed many times. The J gene is TRBJ1-4, the V gene TRBV12-3 or TRBV12-4; TRBD1 matches at 7 bases. Unmatched junction bases numbered 8, after V lost 6 bases and J lost 4 bases. This CDR3 is built from 15 residues. CDR3 bases: TGTGCCAGCAGCAACAGGGGCCCAAGTAATGAAAAACTGTTTTTT. Its protein is CASSNRGPSNEKLFF.